This T cell receptor (beta chain) comes out of a study of Ad26.COV2.S vaccination and SARS-CoV-2 variants. Study-level background: Administration of Ad26.COV2.S was intramuscular, either once or twice 56 days apart.

V lost 6 bases and J lost 5; bases outside the gene matches: 8. This CDR3 has 14 amino acids. The germline V gene has CDR1 PRHDT and CDR2 FYEKMQ (reference sequence). The data were produced by immunoSEQ multiplex PCR, yet TCRdb's version contains in-frame clones alone and is incomplete. The profile shows some 350,000 clones, about 90% of them singletons. Treatment noted: approximately 18 received Ad26.COV2.S at low or high dose, single or two shots; a few received placebo; per-sample allocation not given. Specimen acquisition occurred on day 63 following the initial vaccine or placebo injection. Expressing Wuhan-strain SARS-CoV-2 spike, an Ad26 vector served as the vaccine.

The chain recombines TRBV13 with TRBJ2-3; 7 bases are shared with TRBD2. The clonotype comes from a person aged 18-60 years who received the Ad26.COV2.S COVID-19 vaccine or a placebo. This material consisted of peripheral blood, taken in a trial of Ad26.COV2.S vaccine versus placebo. Written as DNA, the CDR3 is TGTGCCAGCAGGGGGGGGATCTCGGGAGATACGCAGTATTTT. Encoded protein: CASRGGISGDTQYF.